These T cell receptor beta chains were read from a single sample in a study of vaccination and CD4 T cells after COVID-19. Antigens of these TCRs are unknown. TCRdb redid the calling of the PCR reads with MiXCR, one entry per CDR3 protein. The sample carries fewer than 15,000 distinct CDR3 sequences, around 38% recorded once. This sample comprised CD4+ T cells from blood, cultured in vitro, obtained after SARS-CoV-2 vaccination. The receptors come from a human donor who had recovered from COVID-19. Both conserved end residues are part of each CDR3. D genes are given only for firm matches. A row's size may be missing; if present it is once, few, many or a size class.

v_gene: TRBV6-2/TRBV6-3
d_gene: -
j_gene: TRBJ2-3
abundance: -
CDR3nt: TGTGCCAGCAGCCCGCCCGGACGGAGGTTGGATACGCAGTATTTT
CDR3aa: CASSPPGRRLDTQYF

v_gene: TRBV6-5
d_gene: TRBD1
j_gene: TRBJ1-1
abundance: few
CDR3nt: TGTGCCAGCAGTTCCCGGACAGGGAGAGGGACTGAAGCTTTCTTT
CDR3aa: CASSSRTGRGTEAFF

v_gene: TRBV19
d_gene: -
j_gene: TRBJ1-5
abundance: -
CDR3nt: TGTGCCAGTAGTATAGATACGGGTCAGCCCCAGCATTTT
CDR3aa: CASSIDTGQPQHF

v_gene: TRBV2
d_gene: -
j_gene: TRBJ2-3
abundance: -
CDR3nt: TGTGCCAGCAGTGCCGAGGACAGTGCAGATACGCAGTATTTT
CDR3aa: CASSAEDSADTQYF

v_gene: TRBV7-8
d_gene: -
j_gene: TRBJ1-1
abundance: -
CDR3nt: TGTGCCAGCAGCTTACCTCAGGGAATGAACACTGAAGCTTTCTTT
CDR3aa: CASSLPQGMNTEAFF

v_gene: TRBV6-1
d_gene: -
j_gene: TRBJ1-2
abundance: -
CDR3nt: TGTGCCAGCAGACGAATCCGGGACTCCCCTAAAGAGGACGGCTACACCTTC
CDR3aa: CASRRIRDSPKEDGYTF

v_gene: TRBV19
d_gene: -
j_gene: TRBJ2-5
abundance: few
CDR3nt: TGTGCCAGTAGACACCGAGGGACGGGAGAGGGGACCCAGTACTTC
CDR3aa: CASRHRGTGEGTQYF

v_gene: TRBV20-1
d_gene: -
j_gene: TRBJ2-5
abundance: -
CDR3nt: TGCAGTGCGGGGGGAGCAGGCGGGCAAGAGACCCAGTACTTC
CDR3aa: CSAGGAGGQETQYF

v_gene: TRBV27
d_gene: -
j_gene: TRBJ2-3
abundance: -
CDR3nt: TGTGCCAGCAGTTTATCTAGCACAGATACGCAGTATTTT
CDR3aa: CASSLSSTDTQYF

v_gene: TRBV5-4
d_gene: TRBD1
j_gene: TRBJ2-1
abundance: -
CDR3nt: TGTGCCAGCGGCAACAGGGGGAGCTCCTACAATGAGCAGTTCTTC
CDR3aa: CASGNRGSSYNEQFF

v_gene: TRBV7-2
d_gene: TRBD1
j_gene: TRBJ1-3
abundance: -
CDR3nt: TGTGCCAGCAGCTCGAACAGGGGTGGAAACACCATATATTTT
CDR3aa: CASSSNRGGNTIYF

v_gene: TRBV7-9
d_gene: -
j_gene: TRBJ1-2
abundance: few
CDR3nt: TGTGCCAGCAGCTTGGGTTCAGGCCTTGGCTACACCTTC
CDR3aa: CASSLGSGLGYTF

v_gene: TRBV7-2
d_gene: -
j_gene: TRBJ2-5
abundance: few
CDR3nt: TGTGCCAGCAGCCCTCAGGGGGGCCTAGAGACCCAGTACTTC
CDR3aa: CASSPQGGLETQYF

v_gene: TRBV20-1
d_gene: -
j_gene: TRBJ1-6
abundance: few
CDR3nt: TGCAGTGCTAGAGTAATGGACTATAATTCACCCCTCCACTTT
CDR3aa: CSARVMDYNSPLHF

v_gene: TRBV19
d_gene: -
j_gene: TRBJ1-6
abundance: -
CDR3nt: TGTGCCAGTAGTCTCAGACAGTTGCCTAATAATTCACCCCTCCACTTT
CDR3aa: CASSLRQLPNNSPLHF

v_gene: TRBV11-1
d_gene: -
j_gene: TRBJ2-6
abundance: few
CDR3nt: TGTGCCAGCAGACTTGGGCCGGGGACCGGGGCCAACGTCCTGACTTTC
CDR3aa: CASRLGPGTGANVLTF

v_gene: TRBV10-1
d_gene: TRBD1
j_gene: TRBJ2-5
abundance: -
CDR3nt: TGCGCCAGCAGTGAGTCCGGGACAGGGGTTCAAGAGACCCAGTACTTC
CDR3aa: CASSESGTGVQETQYF

v_gene: TRBV21-1
d_gene: -
j_gene: TRBJ2-7
abundance: -
CDR3nt: TGTGCCAGCAGCAAAGCTAAGGGGGCGGAGATCTCCTACGAGCAGTACTTC
CDR3aa: CASSKAKGAEISYEQYF

v_gene: TRBV11-3
d_gene: -
j_gene: TRBJ2-1
abundance: -
CDR3nt: TGTGCCAGCAGGTATCAGGGCGAGGGGCAGTTCTTC
CDR3aa: CASRYQGEGQFF

v_gene: TRBV29-1
d_gene: TRBD2
j_gene: TRBJ2-5
abundance: -
CDR3nt: TGCAGCGTTGAGGTGACTAGCGTAGGAGAGACCCAGTACTTC
CDR3aa: CSVEVTSVGETQYF